The T cell receptor beta chain described here comes from a study of blood T cell repertoires in COVID-19. Study at large: Italy, Spain and the United States were the sources of the convalescent and acute COVID-19 samples. T cells, B-cell-depleted T cells, or PBMCs provided the cDNA or gDNA that served as material.

Clones were read by immunoSEQ multiplex PCR, and TCRdb kept only the in-frame ones, dropping some. The sample holds around 100,000 clones, about 88% seen once. CDR1 and CDR2 from the germline V gene are SGHTA and FQGNSA. The CDR3 totals 15 residues. Trimming removed 7 bases from V and 8 bases from J; junction bases left unmatched: 9. The sequenced sample consisted of peripheral blood. The chain combines TRBV7-2 with TRBJ1-6; 9 bases map to TRBD1. The sequence came from an elderly man with acute or convalescent COVID-19. The CDR3 loop reads CASTTTGGRDSPLHF. The CDR3 DNA reads as TGTGCCAGCACCACGACAGGGGGTAGGGATTCACCCCTCCACTTT.